A selection of T cell receptor beta chains follows, all from one sample in a study of blood T cell repertoires in COVID-19. TCRdb's table, derived via immunoSEQ multiplex PCR, lists solely in-frame clones and lacks some. The table has a few hundred thousand clones, 83% seen once. What was sequenced was peripheral blood. These receptors originate from a woman in her fifties or sixties with acute or convalescent COVID-19. Both conserved end residues are part of each CDR3. Each record gives: V gene, D gene, J gene, clone size, CDR3 DNA, CDR3 protein. A D gene is named only where the DNA matches it firmly. For some rows the clone size is stated as once, few or many, or as a class when expanded; others skip it.

v_call: TRBV9; d_call: -; j_call: TRBJ2-2; clone_size: -; cdr3_nt: TGTGCCAGCAGCCCTCGCCTCGGGAACACCGGGGAGCTGTTTTTT; cdr3_aa: CASSPRLGNTGELFF
v_call: TRBV9; d_call: TRBD2; j_call: TRBJ2-3; clone_size: -; cdr3_nt: TGTGCCAGCAGCCCTCTCATGCGGACTAGCGGGGGTGCAGATACGCAGTATTTT; cdr3_aa: CASSPLMRTSGGADTQYF
v_call: TRBV10-3; d_call: TRBD2; j_call: TRBJ2-1; clone_size: -; cdr3_nt: TGTGCCATCACCGAGGGGGAGACTAGCGGGAGTCGGGATGAGCAGTTCTTC; cdr3_aa: CAITEGETSGSRDEQFF
v_call: TRBV7-9; d_call: TRBD1; j_call: TRBJ2-3; clone_size: -; cdr3_nt: TGTGCCAGCAGCCCCCGGGACAGGACTTCAGATACGCAGTATTTT; cdr3_aa: CASSPRDRTSDTQYF
v_call: TRBV7-9; d_call: -; j_call: TRBJ1-3; clone_size: -; cdr3_nt: TGTGCCAGCAGCTTATACGGAGGGATAAGCTCTGGAAACACCATATATTTT; cdr3_aa: CASSLYGGISSGNTIYF
v_call: TRBV29-1; d_call: -; j_call: TRBJ1-2; clone_size: -; cdr3_nt: TGCAGCGTTGAAGTGGAAGGACAGCGGGGGGTGGGAGGCTACACCTTC; cdr3_aa: CSVEVEGQRGVGGYTF
v_call: TRBV5-4; d_call: TRBD1; j_call: TRBJ1-3; clone_size: once; cdr3_nt: TGTGCCAGCAGCTCGGACAGGCCGGGAAACACCATATATTTT; cdr3_aa: CASSSDRPGNTIYF
v_call: TRBV7-2; d_call: -; j_call: TRBJ1-1; clone_size: -; cdr3_nt: TGTGCCAGCAGTGCGGGGGGGATTGGGTACACTGAAGCTTTCTTT; cdr3_aa: CASSAGGIGYTEAFF
v_call: TRBV3-1/TRBV3-2; d_call: -; j_call: TRBJ1-2; clone_size: -; cdr3_nt: TGTGCCAGCAGCCAAAACAGGGAGCGTGGCTACACCTTC; cdr3_aa: CASSQNRERGYTF
v_call: TRBV30; d_call: TRBD2; j_call: TRBJ2-3; clone_size: -; cdr3_nt: TGTGCCTGCCCCTTCACTAGCGGGAACACACTGGATACGCAGTATTTT; cdr3_aa: CACPFTSGNTLDTQYF
v_call: TRBV30; d_call: -; j_call: TRBJ2-2; clone_size: -; cdr3_nt: TGTGCCTGGACGGGGACTTCCTACACCGGGGAGCTGTTTTTT; cdr3_aa: CAWTGTSYTGELFF
v_call: TRBV10-3; d_call: -; j_call: TRBJ2-1; clone_size: -; cdr3_nt: TGTGCCGCCAGGAACCTACCGGATGAGCAGTTCTTC; cdr3_aa: CAARNLPDEQFF
v_call: TRBV29-1; d_call: -; j_call: TRBJ1-4; clone_size: -; cdr3_nt: TGCAGCGTGCACCAGCGGGGAACTAATGAAAAACTGTTTTTT; cdr3_aa: CSVHQRGTNEKLFF
v_call: TRBV6-4; d_call: -; j_call: TRBJ2-1; clone_size: -; cdr3_nt: TGTGCCAGCAGTGACCAGGGAGGTGAGCAGTTCTTC; cdr3_aa: CASSDQGGEQFF
v_call: TRBV11-2; d_call: -; j_call: TRBJ1-1; clone_size: once; cdr3_nt: TGTGCCAGCAGCTCGGGGGAGGGTAGGGCTGAAGCTTTCTTT; cdr3_aa: CASSSGEGRAEAFF
v_call: TRBV24-1; d_call: TRBD1; j_call: TRBJ2-5; clone_size: -; cdr3_nt: TGTGCCACCAGTGATCCCGGGACAGGGGCGGTTGAGACCCAGTACTTC; cdr3_aa: CATSDPGTGAVETQYF
v_call: TRBV7-9; d_call: -; j_call: TRBJ2-1; clone_size: -; cdr3_nt: TGTGCCAGTAGCTTACCATACAGTGAGCAGTTCTTC; cdr3_aa: CASSLPYSEQFF
v_call: TRBV5-5; d_call: -; j_call: TRBJ2-3; clone_size: -; cdr3_nt: TGTGCCAGCAGCTTGAGGAGAACCGGGACTAGCACAGATACGCAGTATTTT; cdr3_aa: CASSLRRTGTSTDTQYF
v_call: TRBV6-4; d_call: -; j_call: TRBJ2-2; clone_size: -; cdr3_nt: TGTGCCAGCAGTGAGAGTGGAGACAGTTGGAACGGGGAGCTGTTTTTT; cdr3_aa: CASSESGDSWNGELFF
v_call: TRBV5-1; d_call: -; j_call: TRBJ1-2; clone_size: -; cdr3_nt: TGCGCCAGCAGCTTGGAGACAGCCAGCCGTGGCTATGGCTACACCTTC; cdr3_aa: CASSLETASRGYGYTF
v_call: TRBV11-2; d_call: -; j_call: TRBJ2-5; clone_size: -; cdr3_nt: TGTGCCAGCAGCCTCGTGGGGCGTCAAGAGACCCAGTACTTC; cdr3_aa: CASSLVGRQETQYF
v_call: TRBV27; d_call: -; j_call: TRBJ2-7; clone_size: -; cdr3_nt: TGTGCCAGCCAGAAGGTTAGCTTCCCCTACGAGCAGTACTTC; cdr3_aa: CASQKVSFPYEQYF
v_call: TRBV28; d_call: -; j_call: TRBJ1-1; clone_size: -; cdr3_nt: TGTGCCAGCAGTCTTACTACATCGAACACTGAAGCTTTCTTT; cdr3_aa: CASSLTTSNTEAFF
v_call: TRBV5-1; d_call: TRBD1; j_call: TRBJ1-1; clone_size: -; cdr3_nt: TGCGCCAGCAGCGAGAGACAGGGGGTGGGCACTGAAGCTTTCTTT; cdr3_aa: CASSERQGVGTEAFF
v_call: TRBV6-5; d_call: TRBD1; j_call: TRBJ1-1; clone_size: -; cdr3_nt: TGTGCCAGCAAATTACAGGGGAGTGGGACTGAAGCTTTCTTT; cdr3_aa: CASKLQGSGTEAFF
v_call: TRBV3-1/TRBV3-2; d_call: -; j_call: TRBJ2-5; clone_size: -; cdr3_nt: TGTGCCAGCAGCCAAGAGGGGGGATACGAGACCCAGTACTTC; cdr3_aa: CASSQEGGYETQYF
v_call: TRBV25-1; d_call: TRBD2; j_call: TRBJ2-7; clone_size: -; cdr3_nt: TGTGCCAGCAATCCAGCCGGGACTAGCGGGACGAACGAGCAGTACTTC; cdr3_aa: CASNPAGTSGTNEQYF
v_call: TRBV3-1/TRBV3-2; d_call: -; j_call: TRBJ1-2; clone_size: -; cdr3_nt: TGTGCCAGCAGCCAAGGGACAGCTGGAGATGGCTACACCTTC; cdr3_aa: CASSQGTAGDGYTF
v_call: TRBV18; d_call: -; j_call: TRBJ1-2; clone_size: -; cdr3_nt: TGTGCCAGCTCACCAGCAGGAGAGGGCTATGGCTACACCTTC; cdr3_aa: CASSPAGEGYGYTF
v_call: TRBV4-3; d_call: TRBD2; j_call: TRBJ2-1; clone_size: few; cdr3_nt: TGCGCCAGCAGCCAAGACCAGACTAGCGGGGGAAAGTTCTTC; cdr3_aa: CASSQDQTSGGKFF
v_call: TRBV19; d_call: TRBD2; j_call: TRBJ2-1; clone_size: -; cdr3_nt: TGTGCCAGTAGTATCGGGACTAGCGGGAGCAACAATGAGCAGTTCTTC; cdr3_aa: CASSIGTSGSNNEQFF
v_call: TRBV4-1; d_call: TRBD1; j_call: TRBJ2-2; clone_size: -; cdr3_nt: TGCGCCAGCAGCCAAGAAGGTCAGGGGGCGAACACCGGGGAGCTGTTTTTT; cdr3_aa: CASSQEGQGANTGELFF
v_call: TRBV30; d_call: TRBD1; j_call: TRBJ1-1; clone_size: -; cdr3_nt: TGTGCCTGGGTTGGGGACAGGGGGGCCCGGACTGAAGCTTTCTTT; cdr3_aa: CAWVGDRGARTEAFF
v_call: TRBV15; d_call: -; j_call: TRBJ1-1; clone_size: -; cdr3_nt: TGTGCCACCAGCAGCGGGTTGAACACTGAAGCTTTCTTT; cdr3_aa: CATSSGLNTEAFF
v_call: TRBV5-8; d_call: -; j_call: TRBJ1-5; clone_size: -; cdr3_nt: TGTGCCAGCAGCTTGGATTGGGCGGGAGAAAATCAGCCCCAGCATTTT; cdr3_aa: CASSLDWAGENQPQHF
v_call: TRBV27; d_call: -; j_call: TRBJ2-5; clone_size: -; cdr3_nt: TGTGCCAGCACCGACGTGGGGCGAGAGACCCAGTACTTC; cdr3_aa: CASTDVGRETQYF
v_call: TRBV9; d_call: TRBD2; j_call: TRBJ2-2; clone_size: once; cdr3_nt: TGTGCCAGCAGCGTAACTAGCGGGAGGGCCCCCGGGGAGCTGTTTTTT; cdr3_aa: CASSVTSGRAPGELFF